This entry lists 14 T cell receptor beta chains sequenced from one sample in a study of cytomegalovirus exposure and HLA in healthy donors. PCR amplification relied on 60 Vbeta primers (plus 13 Jbeta primers). The protocol was immunoSEQ multiplex PCR, while the TCRdb copy is restricted to in-frame clones and leaves out a portion. The profile covers 100,000 to 150,000 clones, with 80% appearing a single time and 8.9% taken by the ten largest. The sequenced material came from PBMCs. These receptors originate from a man aged 25 to 40 in good health and CMV-seropositive.

The chain is built from TRBV19 and TRBJ1-2, with 11 bases that match TRBD1. CDR3 size: 15 residues. CDR1 LNHDA and CDR2 SQIVND come from the germline V gene (reference sequence). The trim removed 5 bases at V and 8 bases at J, leaving 10 bases unmatched. This chain's CDR3 is CASSFQRTGGRGYTF. The CDR3 bases are TGTGCCAGTAGTTTCCAACGGACAGGGGGCAGGGGCTACACCTTC.

V and J are TRBV2 and TRBJ1-1; D unclear. In germline, CDR1 is SNHLY, CDR2 FYNNEI. The CDR3 runs to 13 residues. Trimming stripped 4 bases from V and 6 bases from J, with 12 bases between. CDR3 region: CASSGWLRAEAFF. The CDR3, as DNA: TGTGCCAGCAGTGGCTGGCTCCGGGCTGAAGCTTTCTTT.

V usage is TRBV27 and J usage is TRBJ1-2, with D possibly being TRBD1 (6 bases). V lost 2 bases and J lost 8, with 15 bases in between. Per germline, CDR1 MNHEY and CDR2 SMNVEV (reference sequence). This CDR3 comprises 14 residues. The CDR3 here is CASSLGPQGRGYTF. CDR3 nucleotides: TGTGCCAGCAGTTTAGGTCCACAGGGACGGGGCTACACCTTC.

The chain recombines TRBV14 with TRBJ2-2; TRBD1 agrees at 10 bases. Germline CDR1 reads SGHDN; CDR2 reads FVKESK. CDR3 length: 17 amino acids. The J segment lost 4 bases and the V segment lost 4 bases, leaving 9 bases of the junction unmatched. DNA of the CDR3: TGTGCCAGCAGCCGAAGGACAGGGGGATATAGCACCGGGGAGCTGTTTTTT. Its translation: CASSRRTGGYSTGELFF. Full variable domain (remainder filled in from reference TRBV14 and TRBJ2-2): EAGVTQFPSHSVIEKGQTVTLRCDPISGHDNLYWYRRVMGKEIKFLLHFVKESKQDESGMPNNRFLAERTGGTYSTLKVQPAELEDSGVYFCASSRRTGGYSTGELFFGEGSRLTVL.

V is TRBV4-2 and J is TRBJ2-1; weak D call: TRBD1 (5 bases). V was trimmed by 5 bases and J by 0 bases, leaving 8 bases between them. The CDR3 is made up of 14 amino acids. Germline V CDR1 and CDR2: LGHNA, YNFKEQ. The CDR3 nucleotides read TGTGCCAGCAGCTTCCAGGGCTCCTACAATGAGCAGTTCTTC. Translated, it gives CASSFQGSYNEQFF.

The chain employs TRBV29-1 and TRBJ2-3; TRBD1 matches at 9 bases. Germline values: CDR1 SQVTM, CDR2 ANQGSEA. V dropped 5 bases and J dropped 1; count of bases not matched to a gene: 10. The CDR3 runs to 16 residues. The CDR3 sequence: CSVRASRTGGTDTQYF. The CDR3 region has the DNA TGCAGCGTTCGAGCATCCCGGACAGGGGGCACAGATACGCAGTATTTT.

This chain joins TRBV7-9 and TRBJ1-1; perhaps TRBD1 as D (5 bases). The CDR3 has 14 amino acids. The ends were cut back, 6 bases at V and 1 base at J, with 12 bases in the middle. In germline, CDR1 is SEHNR, CDR2 FQNEAQ (reference sequence). The CDR3 bases are TGTGCCAGCAGACTCCCGGGGGGGAACACTGAAGCTTTCTTT. The encoded protein is CASRLPGGNTEAFF.

The chain uses TRBV18 and TRBJ1-2, with 10 nucleotides matching TRBD1. V lost 1 base, J lost 8 bases, and 7 bases stayed unmatched. The germline V gene has CDR1 KGHSH and CDR2 LQKENI. The CDR3 is made up of 15 amino acids. The CDR3 DNA is TGTGCCAGCTCACCACTTCGGGGACAGGGGAACGGCTACACCTTC. Amino acids: CASSPLRGQGNGYTF.

This chain links TRBV6-6 with TRBJ1-1; D remains unclear. Per germline, CDR1 MNHNY and CDR2 SVGAGI (reference sequence). The length of the CDR3 is 11 residues. Trimming shortened V by 6 bases and J by 11 bases, and 13 bases separated the two germline ends. This CDR3 reads CASSLESAAFF. Here the CDR3 DNA reads TGTGCCAGCAGCCTAGAGAGTGCGGCTTTCTTT.

The chain uses TRBV5-1 and TRBJ1-1; maybe TRBD1 (6 bases). The CDR3 contains 13 residues. Per the germline V gene, CDR1 is SGHRS and CDR2 is YFSETQ. Trimming removed 9 bases at V and 3 bases at J, with 15 bases between. This CDR3 reads CATRTQGHTEAFF. CDR3 nucleotides: TGCGCCACCAGGACTCAGGGGCACACTGAAGCTTTCTTT.

V usage is TRBV25-1 and J usage is TRBJ2-7; D remains unclear. V dropped 3 bases and J dropped 0 bases, with 15 bases sitting between them. Germline V gene sequence: CDR1 MGHDK, CDR2 SYGVNS. The CDR3 extends over 16 amino acids. In DNA, the CDR3 is TGTGCCAGCAGTGAGGCCGGCAGGCCTAACTCCTACGAGCAGTACTTC. This encodes CASSEAGRPNSYEQYF.

This clone was seen a handful of times. CDR3: CASSVEGAYTDTQYF. CDR3 DNA: TGTGCCAGCAGCGTAGAAGGAGCCTACACAGATACGCAGTATTTT. The chain employs TRBV9 and TRBJ2-3; D gene unclear. The V end was cut by 0 bases, the J end by 2 bases, with 10 bases between. The CDR3 runs 15 residues. The germline V gene has CDR1 SGDLS and CDR2 YYNGEE.

The rearrangement links TRBV6-5 to TRBJ2-7; D possibly corresponds to TRBD1 (5 bases). Between the trimmed V and J ends, which lost 2 bases and 6 bases, there was a span of 14 bases. CDR3 size: 14 residues. Germline-derived CDR1 and CDR2 are MNHEY and SVGAGI. The CDR3: CASSYRHSQGEQYF. CDR3 in DNA: TGTGCCAGCAGTTACAGGCATTCTCAGGGCGAGCAGTACTTC.

This clone was seen only once. V is TRBV7-6 and J is TRBJ1-2; 10 bases agree with TRBD1. CDR1 is SGHVS and CDR2 is FNYEAQ in the germline V gene. The CDR3 contains 16 residues. V gave up 4 bases and J gave up 0 bases; unmatched junction bases: 5. The CDR3 DNA sequence: TGTGCCAGCAGCTCGGGGACAGGGGTAGCTAACTATGGCTACACCTTC. Protein product: CASSSGTGVANYGYTF.